The entry below describes one TCR beta chain. Its specificity is unknown. The entry originates in a study of T cells after yellow fever vaccination. Study-wide findings and caveats: Though it reached lower strength, the secondary response hit its peak faster, day 5 versus 15.

V dropped 3 bases and J dropped 8 bases, with 5 bases sitting between them. CDR1 is SGHRS, CDR2 YFSETQ, per germline. This CDR3 is 11 amino acids long. Production of TCR cDNA was by 5'RACE template switching, which also added a universal primer site and UMIs. TCRdb reprocessed the 5' RACE reads with MiXCR, giving one entry per CDR3 protein. There are approximately 300,000 distinct CDR3 sequences in the sample; about 6.6% occur only once, and 18% lies in the top ten. This specimen consisted of PBMCs, obtained around 45 days after the first yellow fever vaccination. V is TRBV5-1 and J is TRBJ2-2; D unresolved. This sequence was found in a man younger than 30 who received the YFV17D yellow fever vaccine. CDR3 bases: TGCGCCAGCAGCTGGGAAGGGGAGCTGTTTTTT. Its translation is CASSWEGELFF.